These 3 T cell receptor beta chains originate from one sample sequenced in a study of cytomegalovirus exposure and HLA in healthy donors. Primers for the PCR totalled 60 Vbeta and 13 Jbeta. The data were produced by immunoSEQ multiplex PCR, yet TCRdb's version contains in-frame clones alone and is incomplete. The sample data list some 110,000 clones. The specimen sequenced was PBMCs. These receptor sequences come from a man aged 35 to 55 in good health and CMV-seropositive.

The V and J genes are TRBV15 and TRBJ2-2; a possible D gene is TRBD2 (5 bases). Germline CDR1 LNHNV, CDR2 YYDKDF (reference sequence). This CDR3 is built from 16 residues. The V and J ends lost 1 base and 6 bases respectively, with 15 bases between them. This CDR3 is CATSRVVAVEAGELFF. CDR3 DNA sequence: TGTGCCACCAGCAGAGTGGTAGCAGTGGAGGCCGGGGAGCTGTTTTTT.

The chain carries TRBV6-4 and TRBJ2-2, with 8 bases matching TRBD1. Germline V gene sequence: CDR1 MRHNA, CDR2 SNTAGT. CDR3 length equals 15 residues. The V and J ends lost 4 bases and 4 bases, in that order; junction bases with no gene match: 5. In nucleotides, the CDR3 is TGTGCCAGCAGTGTCGACAGGGGTGCCACCGGGGAGCTGTTTTTT. It encodes CASSVDRGATGELFF.

This chain connects TRBV9 to TRBJ2-1, with TRBD2 matching 8 bases. This CDR3 is built from 13 residues. Germline lookup yields CDR1 SGDLS and CDR2 YYNGEE. V shed 2 bases and J 9 bases; nucleotides not matched to a gene: 4. CDR3 amino acids: CASSVAGGGEQFF. The CDR3 DNA reads as TGTGCCAGCAGCGTCGCGGGGGGTGGTGAGCAGTTCTTC.